Detailed here is one TCR beta chain. Germline CDR1 and CDR2: SGHRS and YFSETQ. Trimming pared 0 bases from V and 3 bases from J, leaving 15 bases between. The CDR3 sequence is 16 residues long. The data were taken from a study of blood T cell repertoires in COVID-19. In the study overall: The United States, Italy and Spain were the sources of the acute and convalescent COVID-19 samples. T cells, B-cell-depleted T cells, or PBMCs supplied cDNA or gDNA.

Methods used by the authors: Reference gene primer amplification gave estimated nucleated cell counts. The protocol was immunoSEQ multiplex PCR, while the TCRdb copy is restricted to in-frame clones and leaves out a portion. V and J calls plus clone size are reproduced from that table; the DNA served to infer D and trimming. The sample yields under 100,000 clones, around nine tenths seen once. The gene calls are TRBV5-1 and TRBJ1-2; unclear D gene. The specimen was peripheral blood. The TCR sequence derives from a man between 45 and 60 years old with active COVID-19. The CDR3 here is CASSLEVPGGDYGYTF. CDR3 bases: TGCGCCAGCAGCTTGGAAGTGCCAGGCGGGGACTATGGCTACACCTTC.